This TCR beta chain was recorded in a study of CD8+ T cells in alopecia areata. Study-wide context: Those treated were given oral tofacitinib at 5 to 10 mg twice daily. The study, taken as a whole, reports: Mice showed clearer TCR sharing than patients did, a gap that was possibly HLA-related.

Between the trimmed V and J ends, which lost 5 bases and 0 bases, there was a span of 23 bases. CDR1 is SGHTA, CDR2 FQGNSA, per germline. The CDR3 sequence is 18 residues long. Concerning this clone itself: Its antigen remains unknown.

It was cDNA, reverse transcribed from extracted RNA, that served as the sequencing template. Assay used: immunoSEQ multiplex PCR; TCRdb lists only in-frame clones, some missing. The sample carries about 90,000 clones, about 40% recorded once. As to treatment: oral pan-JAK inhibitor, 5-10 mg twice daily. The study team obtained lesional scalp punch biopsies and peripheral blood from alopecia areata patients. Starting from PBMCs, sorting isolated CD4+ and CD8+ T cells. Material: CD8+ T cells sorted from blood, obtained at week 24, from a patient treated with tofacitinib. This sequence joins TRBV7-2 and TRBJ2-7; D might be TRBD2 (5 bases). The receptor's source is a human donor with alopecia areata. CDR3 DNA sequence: TGTGCCAGCAGCCCTCGGCTCGTACGGGAAAGGAGCTCCTACGAGCAGTACTTC. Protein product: CASSPRLVRERSSYEQYF.